The 6 T cell receptor beta chains listed next were all sequenced from one sample in a study of blood T cell repertoires in COVID-19. Profiled with immunoSEQ multiplex PCR; TCRdb holds only in-frame clones, not every one. The table includes about 240,000 clones, approximately 86% detected once. Sequences were obtained from peripheral blood. Every receptor here comes from a woman in her seventies with active or convalescent COVID-19.

Written as DNA, the CDR3 is TGTGCCAGCAGTTCAGAACAGGGGGTATGGTTCTATGGCTACACCTTC. Encoded protein: CASSSEQGVWFYGYTF. The chain recombines TRBV6-2 or TRBV6-3 with TRBJ1-2; 8 nucleotides match TRBD1. In germline, CDR1 is MNHEY, CDR2 SVGEGT. V lost 4 bases and J lost 4; bases outside the gene matches: 11. This CDR3 contains 16 residues.

CDR3 protein: CASSPPPTPGRGDTQYF. DNA for the CDR3: TGTGCCAGCAGCCCCCCCCCGACACCCGGCAGGGGAGATACGCAGTATTTT. The chain carries TRBV5-6 and TRBJ2-3, with TRBD1 as a possible D gene (6 bases). The CDR3 is 17 residues long. Per the germline V gene, CDR1 is SGHDT and CDR2 is YYEEEE. Trimming cost V 4 bases and J 5 bases, with 23 bases left between them.

The chain carries TRBV5-6 and TRBJ1-5; 7 bases line up with TRBD1. V gave up 4 bases and J gave up 3 bases; unmatched junction bases: 7. This CDR3 spans 15 amino acids. CDR1 and CDR2 (germline): SGHDT, YYEEEE. In DNA, the CDR3 is TGTGCCAGCAGCCAGGGACAGTCTTACAATCAGCCCCAGCATTTT. As protein: CASSQGQSYNQPQHF.

V usage is TRBV14 and J usage is TRBJ1-1, with a weak D call TRBD1 (5 bases). The CDR3 loop spans 14 amino acids. The V gene's germline CDR1 is SGHDN and CDR2 FVKESK. Trimming removed 8 bases at V and 3 bases at J, with 16 bases between. The CDR3 nucleotides are TGTGCCAGCGGCATCGGGGGACTCTACACTGAAGCTTTCTTT. Its protein product is CASGIGGLYTEAFF. Variable domain in full (rest from reference TRBV14 and TRBJ1-1): EAGVTQFPSHSVIEKGQTVTLRCDPISGHDNLYWYRRVMGKEIKFLLHFVKESKQDESGMPNNRFLAERTGGTYSTLKVQPAELEDSGVYFCASGIGGLYTEAFFGQGTRLTVV.

J is TRBJ2-2 and V is TRBV7-9; 9 nucleotides agree with TRBD1. V trimming: 5 bases; J trimming: 2 bases; junction bases outside the gene matches: 3. CDR3 size: 15 residues. In germline, CDR1 is SEHNR, CDR2 FQNEAQ (reference sequence). The DNA for the CDR3 is TGTGCCAGCAGCGCGGACAGGGGCAACACCGGGGAGCTGTTTTTT. Protein sequence: CASSADRGNTGELFF.

This rearrangement joins TRBV6-5 to TRBJ2-7; 9 bases align to TRBD1. The CDR3 length is 14 residues. From germline, CDR1 is MNHEY and CDR2 SVGAGI. J lost 6 bases, V lost 8 bases, and 11 bases had no gene match. The CDR3 DNA sequence: TGTGCCAGCGGACGGGACAGGGCAGAAACCGAGCAGTACTTC. This sequence encodes CASGRDRAETEQYF.